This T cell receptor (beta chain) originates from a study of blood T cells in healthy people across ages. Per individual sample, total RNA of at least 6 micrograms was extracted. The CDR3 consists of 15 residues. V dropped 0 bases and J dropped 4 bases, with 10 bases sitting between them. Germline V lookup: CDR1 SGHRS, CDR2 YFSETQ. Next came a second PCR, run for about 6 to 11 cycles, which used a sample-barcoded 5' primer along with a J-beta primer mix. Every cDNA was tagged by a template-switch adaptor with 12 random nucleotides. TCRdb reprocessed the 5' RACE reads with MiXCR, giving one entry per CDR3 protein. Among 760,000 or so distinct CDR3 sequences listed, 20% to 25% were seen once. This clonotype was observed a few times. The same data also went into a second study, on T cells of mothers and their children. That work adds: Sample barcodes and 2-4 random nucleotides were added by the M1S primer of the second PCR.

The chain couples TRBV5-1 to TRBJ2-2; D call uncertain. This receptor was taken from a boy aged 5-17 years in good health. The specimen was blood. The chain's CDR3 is CASSLAWAVTGELFF. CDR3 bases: TGCGCCAGCAGCTTGGCGTGGGCCGTCACCGGGGAGCTGTTTTTT.